This TCR beta chain was identified in a study of blood T cell repertoires in COVID-19. About the study: Samples taken during acute and convalescent COVID-19 were collected in the United States, Italy and Spain.

Germline CDR1 reads GTSNPN; CDR2 reads SVGIG (reference sequence). The junction had 6 bases not matched to a gene; V was cut back by 4 bases and J by 6 bases. This CDR3 spans 13 amino acids. In the authors' workflow: By means of reference gene primer amplification, nucleated cell counts were estimated. The table came from immunoSEQ multiplex PCR; TCRdb's copy has only in-frame clones and leaves some out. V, J and clone size were drawn from that table, and D and trimming were deduced from the DNA. The table records around 250,000 clones, 84% of them present only once. Sequenced input: peripheral blood. The V and J genes are TRBV30 and TRBJ1-2, with 9 bases that match TRBD1. The origin of this receptor is a middle-aged man with active or convalescent COVID-19. The CDR3 nucleotides read TGTGCCTGGACCCCCCGACAGGGGGATGGCTACACCTTC. Translated, it gives CAWTPRQGDGYTF.